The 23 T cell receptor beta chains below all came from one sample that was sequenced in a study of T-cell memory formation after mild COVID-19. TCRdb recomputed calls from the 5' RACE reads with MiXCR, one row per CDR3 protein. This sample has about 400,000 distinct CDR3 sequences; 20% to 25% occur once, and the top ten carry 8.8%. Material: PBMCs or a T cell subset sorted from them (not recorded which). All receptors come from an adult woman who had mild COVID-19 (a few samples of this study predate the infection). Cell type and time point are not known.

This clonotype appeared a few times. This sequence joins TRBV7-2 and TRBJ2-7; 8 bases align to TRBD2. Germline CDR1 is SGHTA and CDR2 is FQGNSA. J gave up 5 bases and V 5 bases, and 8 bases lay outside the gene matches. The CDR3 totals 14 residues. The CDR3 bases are TGTGCCAGCAGCCCTATGTGGACTAGCAACGAGCAGTACTTC. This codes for CASSPMWTSNEQYF.

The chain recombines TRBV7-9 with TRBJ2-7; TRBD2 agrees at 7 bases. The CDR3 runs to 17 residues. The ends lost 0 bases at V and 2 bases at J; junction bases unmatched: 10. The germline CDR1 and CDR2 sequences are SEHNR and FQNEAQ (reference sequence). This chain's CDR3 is CASSLALGLAEPYEQYF. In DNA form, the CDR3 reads TGTGCCAGCAGCTTAGCGCTGGGGCTAGCGGAACCCTACGAGCAGTACTTC.

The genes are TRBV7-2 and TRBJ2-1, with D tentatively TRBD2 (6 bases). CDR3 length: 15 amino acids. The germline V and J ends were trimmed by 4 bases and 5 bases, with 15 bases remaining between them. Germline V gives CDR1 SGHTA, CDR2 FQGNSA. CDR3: CASSYSGTTDNEQFF. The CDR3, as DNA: TGTGCCAGCAGCTATAGCGGAACGACCGACAATGAGCAGTTCTTC.

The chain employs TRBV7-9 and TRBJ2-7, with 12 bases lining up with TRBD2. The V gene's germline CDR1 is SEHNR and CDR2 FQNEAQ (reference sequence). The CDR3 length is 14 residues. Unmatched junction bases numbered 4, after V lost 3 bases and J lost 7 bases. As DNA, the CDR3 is TGTGCCAGCAGCTTGACTAGCGGGAGTCTGGAGCAGTACTTC. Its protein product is CASSLTSGSLEQYF.

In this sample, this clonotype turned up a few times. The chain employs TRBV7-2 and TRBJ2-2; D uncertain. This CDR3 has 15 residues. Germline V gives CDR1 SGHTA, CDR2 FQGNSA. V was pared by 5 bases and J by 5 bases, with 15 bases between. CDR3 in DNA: TGTGCCAGCAGCCCGAGCCGGATAAGTACCGGGGAGCTGTTTTTT. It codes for CASSPSRISTGELFF.

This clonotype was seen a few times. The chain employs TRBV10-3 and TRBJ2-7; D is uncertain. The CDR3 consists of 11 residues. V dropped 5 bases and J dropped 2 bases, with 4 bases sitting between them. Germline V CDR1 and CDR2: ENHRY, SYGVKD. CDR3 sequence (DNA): TGTGCCATCAGTTTTACCTACGAGCAGTACTTC. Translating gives CAISFTYEQYF.

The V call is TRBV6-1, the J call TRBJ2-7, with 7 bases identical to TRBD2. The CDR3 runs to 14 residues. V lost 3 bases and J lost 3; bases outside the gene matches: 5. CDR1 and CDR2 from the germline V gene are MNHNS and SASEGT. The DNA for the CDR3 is TGTGCCAGCAGTGAGAGCGGGACGTACTACGAGCAGTACTTC. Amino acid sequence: CASSESGTYYEQYF.

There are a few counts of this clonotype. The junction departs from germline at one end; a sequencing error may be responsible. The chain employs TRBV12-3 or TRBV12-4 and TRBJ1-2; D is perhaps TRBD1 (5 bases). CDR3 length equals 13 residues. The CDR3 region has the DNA TGTGCCAGCAGTCCCGGTCAGGGTAGGTCGCCCTCCTTC. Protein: CASSPGQGRSPSF.

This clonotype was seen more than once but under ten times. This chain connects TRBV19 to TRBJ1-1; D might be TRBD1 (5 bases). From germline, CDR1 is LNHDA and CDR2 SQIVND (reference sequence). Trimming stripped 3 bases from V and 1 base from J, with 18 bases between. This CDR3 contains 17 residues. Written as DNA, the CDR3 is TGTGCCAGTAGTATGGGACCGGGCCTTAGGGAGAACACTGAAGCTTTCTTT. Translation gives CASSMGPGLRENTEAFF.

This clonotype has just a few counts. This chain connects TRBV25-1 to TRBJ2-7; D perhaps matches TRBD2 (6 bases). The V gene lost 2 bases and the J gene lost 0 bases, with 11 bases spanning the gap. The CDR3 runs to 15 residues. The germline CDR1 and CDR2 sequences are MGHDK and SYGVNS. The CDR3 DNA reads TGTGCCAGCAGTGAAGATCACGGGAGCTCCTACGAGCAGTACTTC. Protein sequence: CASSEDHGSSYEQYF.

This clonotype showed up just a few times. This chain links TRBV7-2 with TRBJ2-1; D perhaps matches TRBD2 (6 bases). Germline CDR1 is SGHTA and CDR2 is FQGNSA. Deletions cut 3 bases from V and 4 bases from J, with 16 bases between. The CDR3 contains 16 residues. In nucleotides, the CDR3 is TGTGCCAGCAGCTTTTTATCCGGGACTCCTTACAATGAGCAGTTCTTC. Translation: CASSFLSGTPYNEQFF.

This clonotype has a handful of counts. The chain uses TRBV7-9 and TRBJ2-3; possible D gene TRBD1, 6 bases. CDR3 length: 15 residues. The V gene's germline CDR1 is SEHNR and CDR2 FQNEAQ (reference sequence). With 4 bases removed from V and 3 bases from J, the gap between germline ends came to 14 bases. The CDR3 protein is CASSSGQIRTDTQYF. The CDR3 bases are TGTGCCAGCAGCTCCGGACAGATAAGGACAGATACGCAGTATTTT.

The CDR3 sequence is CASSLMDRGFDGYTF. As DNA, the CDR3 is TGTGCCAGCAGCTTGATGGACAGGGGCTTTGATGGCTACACCTTC. V and J are TRBV7-2 and TRBJ1-2; 9 bases are shared with TRBD1. Trimming removed 3 bases from V and 6 bases from J; junction bases left unmatched: 8. In germline, CDR1 is SGHTA, CDR2 FQGNSA. This CDR3 has 15 residues.

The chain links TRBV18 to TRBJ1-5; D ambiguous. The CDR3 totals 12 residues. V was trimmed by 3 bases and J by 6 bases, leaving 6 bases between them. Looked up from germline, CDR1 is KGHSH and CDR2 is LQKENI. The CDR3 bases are TGTGCCAGCTCACCGGAGGGTCAGCCCCAGCATTTT. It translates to CASSPEGQPQHF.

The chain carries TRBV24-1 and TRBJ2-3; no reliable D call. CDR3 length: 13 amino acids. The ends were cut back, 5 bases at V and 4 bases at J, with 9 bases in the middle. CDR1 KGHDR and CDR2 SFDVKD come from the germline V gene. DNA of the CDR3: TGTGCCACCAGTGGCGGTCGGCCAGATACGCAGTATTTT. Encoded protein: CATSGGRPDTQYF.

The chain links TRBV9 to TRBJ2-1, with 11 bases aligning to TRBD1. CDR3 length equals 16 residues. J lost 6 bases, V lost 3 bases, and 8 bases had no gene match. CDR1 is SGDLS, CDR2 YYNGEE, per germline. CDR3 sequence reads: CASSARDRGFGNEQFF. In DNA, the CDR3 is TGTGCCAGCAGCGCCAGGGACAGGGGGTTTGGCAATGAGCAGTTCTTC.

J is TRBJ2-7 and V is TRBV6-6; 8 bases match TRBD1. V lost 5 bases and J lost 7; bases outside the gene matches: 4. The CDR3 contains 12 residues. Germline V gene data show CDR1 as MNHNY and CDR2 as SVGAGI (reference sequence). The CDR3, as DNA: TGTGCCAGCAGTGAGACAGGGGTGGAGCAGTACTTC. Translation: CASSETGVEQYF.

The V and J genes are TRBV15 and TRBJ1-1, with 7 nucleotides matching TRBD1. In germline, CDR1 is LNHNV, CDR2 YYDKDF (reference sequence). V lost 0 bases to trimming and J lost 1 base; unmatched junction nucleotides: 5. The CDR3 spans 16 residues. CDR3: CATSREPGTENTEAFF. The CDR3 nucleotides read TGTGCCACCAGCAGAGAACCCGGGACAGAGAACACTGAAGCTTTCTTT.

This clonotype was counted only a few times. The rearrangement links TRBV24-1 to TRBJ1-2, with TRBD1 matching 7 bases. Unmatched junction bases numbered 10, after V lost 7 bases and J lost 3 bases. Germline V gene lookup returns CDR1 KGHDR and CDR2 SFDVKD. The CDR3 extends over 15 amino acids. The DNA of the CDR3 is TGTGCCACCAGGGGAAAGAGGGACAGAGACTATGGCTACACCTTC. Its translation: CATRGKRDRDYGYTF.

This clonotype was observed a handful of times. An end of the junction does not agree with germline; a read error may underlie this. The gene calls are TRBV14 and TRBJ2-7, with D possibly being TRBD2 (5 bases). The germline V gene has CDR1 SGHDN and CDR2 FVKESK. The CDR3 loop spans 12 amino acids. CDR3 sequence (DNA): TGTGCCAGCAGCCAAGACGTCCGGGGTCTTAGATTC. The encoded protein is CASSQDVRGLRF.

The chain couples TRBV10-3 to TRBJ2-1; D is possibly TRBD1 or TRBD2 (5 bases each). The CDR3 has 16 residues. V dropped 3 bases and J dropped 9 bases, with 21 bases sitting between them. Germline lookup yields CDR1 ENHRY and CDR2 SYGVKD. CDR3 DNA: TGTGCCATCAGTGATCCGGGACCCATGCCGCTCGGTGAGCAGTTCTTC. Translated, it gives CAISDPGPMPLGEQFF.

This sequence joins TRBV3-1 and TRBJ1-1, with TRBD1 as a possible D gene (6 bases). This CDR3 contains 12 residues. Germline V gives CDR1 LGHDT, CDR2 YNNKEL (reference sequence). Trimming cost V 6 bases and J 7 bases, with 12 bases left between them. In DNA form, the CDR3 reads TGTGCCAGCAGTGAGAACAGGGTTGAAGCTTTCTTT. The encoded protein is CASSENRVEAFF.

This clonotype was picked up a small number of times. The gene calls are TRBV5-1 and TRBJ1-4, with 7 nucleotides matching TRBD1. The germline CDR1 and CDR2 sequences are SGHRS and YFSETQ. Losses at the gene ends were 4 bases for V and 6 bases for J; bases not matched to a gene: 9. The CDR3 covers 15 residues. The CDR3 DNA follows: TGCGCCAGCAGCCCAACGAGAGGGGGCGATGAAAAACTGTTTTTT. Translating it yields CASSPTRGGDEKLFF.